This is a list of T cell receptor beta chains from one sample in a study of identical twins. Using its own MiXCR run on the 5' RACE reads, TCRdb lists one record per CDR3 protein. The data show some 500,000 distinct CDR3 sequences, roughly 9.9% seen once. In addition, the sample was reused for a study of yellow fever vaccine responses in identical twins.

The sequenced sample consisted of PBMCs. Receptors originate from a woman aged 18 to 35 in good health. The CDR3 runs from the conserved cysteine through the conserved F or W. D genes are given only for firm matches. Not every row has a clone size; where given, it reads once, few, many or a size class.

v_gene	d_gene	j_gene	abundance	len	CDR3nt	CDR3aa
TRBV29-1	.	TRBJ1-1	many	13	TGCAGCGCTACCCGGGACAACACTCCTGAAGCTTTCTTT	CSATRDNTPEAFF
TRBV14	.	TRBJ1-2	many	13	TGTGCCAGCAGCCAAGTCGGACCCTATGGCTACACCTTC	CASSQVGPYGYTF
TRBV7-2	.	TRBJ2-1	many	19	TGTGCCAGCAGCTTAGCGCTAGATCGGGGACTTAGCTCCTACAATGAGCAGTTCTTC	CASSLALDRGLSSYNEQFF
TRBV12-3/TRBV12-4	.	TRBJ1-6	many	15	TGTGCCAGCAGTTTAACAAACAGCCCCCAGTCACCCCTCCACTTT	CASSLTNSPQSPLHF
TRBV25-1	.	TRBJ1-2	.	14	TGTGCCAGCAGTGAAGGGGAGGGGTACTATGGCTACACCTTC	CASSEGEGYYGYTF
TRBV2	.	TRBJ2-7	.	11	TGTGCCAGCAGTGCTTCAATCGAGCAGTACTTC	CASSASIEQYF
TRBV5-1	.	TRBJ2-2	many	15	TGCGCCAGCAGCTTTGGGCAGGTCAACACCGGGGAGCTGTTTTTT	CASSFGQVNTGELFF
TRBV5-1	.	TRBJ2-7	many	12	TGCGCCAGCAGCTTGGAGAACTACGAGCAGTACTTC	CASSLENYEQYF
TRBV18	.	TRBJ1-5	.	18	TGTGCCAGCTCACCTACCGGGACACCGGTTTTGGGCAATCAGCCCCAGCATTTT	CASSPTGTPVLGNQPQHF
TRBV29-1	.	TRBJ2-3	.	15	TGCAGCGTTGCGGTTAGCGGAGCCCCCACAGATACGCAGTATTTT	CSVAVSGAPTDTQYF
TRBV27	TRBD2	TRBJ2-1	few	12	TGTGCCAGCGTGGGACTAGCGGATGAGCAGTTCTTC	CASVGLADEQFF
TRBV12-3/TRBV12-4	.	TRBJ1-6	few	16	TGTGCCAGCAGTTTAAGTGCCTCCCGTTATAATTCACCCCTCCACTTT	CASSLSASRYNSPLHF
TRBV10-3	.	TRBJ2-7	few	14	TGTGCCATCAAAGCAGGGAAGAACTACTACGAGCAGTACTTC	CAIKAGKNYYEQYF
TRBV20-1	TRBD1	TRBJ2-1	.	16	TGCTGTGCTAGAGCCCCCGGACAGGGGGGCAACAATGAGCAGTTCTTC	CCARAPGQGGNNEQFF
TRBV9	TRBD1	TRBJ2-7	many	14	TGTGCCAGCAGCCTCACCGCGACAGGGTACGAGCAGTACTTC	CASSLTATGYEQYF
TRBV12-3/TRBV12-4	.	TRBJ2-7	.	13	TGTGCCAGCAGTGTGTTGGGGCGCGGTGAGCAGTACTTC	CASSVLGRGEQYF
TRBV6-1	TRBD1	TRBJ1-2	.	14	TGTGCCAGCAGTGGCCGGGACAGGTCGGGTGGCTACACCTTC	CASSGRDRSGGYTF
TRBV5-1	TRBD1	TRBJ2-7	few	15	TGCGCCAGCACGTCCGGGACAGGGCCTTCTGGGGAGCAGTACTTC	CASTSGTGPSGEQYF
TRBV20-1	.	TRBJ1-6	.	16	TGCAGTGCCGACGGAGGTTTGGGCTCCTATAATTCACCCCTCCACTTT	CSADGGLGSYNSPLHF
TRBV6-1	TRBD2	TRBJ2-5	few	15	TGTGCCAGCAGAACCGGGACTAGCGGCCAAGAGACCCAGTACTTC	CASRTGTSGQETQYF
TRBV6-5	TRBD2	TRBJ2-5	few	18	TGTGCCAGCAGTTGGACTAGCGGGAGGACCTCGTACCAAGAGACCCAGTACTTC	CASSWTSGRTSYQETQYF
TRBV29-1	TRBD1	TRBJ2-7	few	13	TGCAGCGTCGGTACCGGGACAGGGAGGGAGCAGTACTTC	CSVGTGTGREQYF
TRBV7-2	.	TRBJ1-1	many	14	TGTGCCAGCAGCTTAGGGACAACTAACACTGAAGCTTTCTTT	CASSLGTTNTEAFF
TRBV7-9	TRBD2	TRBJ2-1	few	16	TGTGCCAGCAGCCCGACTAGCGGGGGGGCTCGCAATGAGCAGTTCTTC	CASSPTSGGARNEQFF
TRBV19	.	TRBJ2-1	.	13	TGTGCCACTGGTCGGGCGGATGCCCGCCAGCAGTTCTTC	CATGRADARQQFF
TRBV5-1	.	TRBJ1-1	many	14	TGCGCCAGCAGCTTGGATCGGGGATCCACTGAAGCTTTCTTT	CASSLDRGSTEAFF
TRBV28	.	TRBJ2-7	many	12	TGTGCCAGCAGGCCCGACTTCTACGAGCAGTACTTC	CASRPDFYEQYF
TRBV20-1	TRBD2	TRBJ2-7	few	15	TGCAGTGCGGAAACTAGCGGGAAGAGCTCCTACGAGCAGTACTTC	CSAETSGKSSYEQYF
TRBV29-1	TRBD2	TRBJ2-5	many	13	TGCAGCGTGAATAGCGGGAGAGTCGAGACCCAGTACTTC	CSVNSGRVETQYF
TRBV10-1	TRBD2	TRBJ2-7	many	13	TGCGCCACCCAGCGGGGAGTCACCTACGAGCAGTACTTC	CATQRGVTYEQYF
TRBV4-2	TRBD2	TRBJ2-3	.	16	TGTGCCAGCAGCCAAGAGGTAGCGGGAGGGGGAGATACGCAGTATTTT	CASSQEVAGGGDTQYF
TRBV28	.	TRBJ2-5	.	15	TGTGCCAGCAGCGGGGGACGGTATAATCAAGAGACCCAGTACTTC	CASSGGRYNQETQYF
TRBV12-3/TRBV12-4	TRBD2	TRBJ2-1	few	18	TGTGCCAGCAGACTCTCCGGGACTAGCACCTCGAACTACAATGAGCAGTTCTTC	CASRLSGTSTSNYNEQFF
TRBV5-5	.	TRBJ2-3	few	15	TGTGCCAGCAGCTTGGGGGCGGTTAGCACAGATACGCAGTATTTT	CASSLGAVSTDTQYF
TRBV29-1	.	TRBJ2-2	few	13	TGCAGCGGATGCCAAACACCGACCGGGGAGCTGTTTTTT	CSGCQTPTGELFF
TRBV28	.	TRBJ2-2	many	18	TGTGCCAGCAGTTTATCCACGGACGGATACGCGAACACCGGGGAGCTGTTTTTT	CASSLSTDGYANTGELFF
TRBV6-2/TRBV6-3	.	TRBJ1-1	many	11	TGTGCCAGCAGTTACAGTACTGAAGCTTTCTTT	CASSYSTEAFF
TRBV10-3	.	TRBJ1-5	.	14	TGTGCCATCAGTGCCTCAGGGGGCAATCAGCCCCAGCATTTT	CAISASGGNQPQHF
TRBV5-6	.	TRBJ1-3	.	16	TGTGCCAGCAGCTTGGCCAACCGGGGCCTCGGAAACACCATATATTTT	CASSLANRGLGNTIYF
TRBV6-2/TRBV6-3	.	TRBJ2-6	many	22	TGTGCCAGCAGTTACTCGGATAGCAGAGACACGGACACTCGAATTGGGGCCAACGTCCTGACTTTC	CASSYSDSRDTDTRIGANVLTF
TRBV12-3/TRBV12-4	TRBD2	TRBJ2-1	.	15	TGTGCCAGCAGTTTAGTGGGCGGGAGTCATAATGAGCAGTTCTTC	CASSLVGGSHNEQFF